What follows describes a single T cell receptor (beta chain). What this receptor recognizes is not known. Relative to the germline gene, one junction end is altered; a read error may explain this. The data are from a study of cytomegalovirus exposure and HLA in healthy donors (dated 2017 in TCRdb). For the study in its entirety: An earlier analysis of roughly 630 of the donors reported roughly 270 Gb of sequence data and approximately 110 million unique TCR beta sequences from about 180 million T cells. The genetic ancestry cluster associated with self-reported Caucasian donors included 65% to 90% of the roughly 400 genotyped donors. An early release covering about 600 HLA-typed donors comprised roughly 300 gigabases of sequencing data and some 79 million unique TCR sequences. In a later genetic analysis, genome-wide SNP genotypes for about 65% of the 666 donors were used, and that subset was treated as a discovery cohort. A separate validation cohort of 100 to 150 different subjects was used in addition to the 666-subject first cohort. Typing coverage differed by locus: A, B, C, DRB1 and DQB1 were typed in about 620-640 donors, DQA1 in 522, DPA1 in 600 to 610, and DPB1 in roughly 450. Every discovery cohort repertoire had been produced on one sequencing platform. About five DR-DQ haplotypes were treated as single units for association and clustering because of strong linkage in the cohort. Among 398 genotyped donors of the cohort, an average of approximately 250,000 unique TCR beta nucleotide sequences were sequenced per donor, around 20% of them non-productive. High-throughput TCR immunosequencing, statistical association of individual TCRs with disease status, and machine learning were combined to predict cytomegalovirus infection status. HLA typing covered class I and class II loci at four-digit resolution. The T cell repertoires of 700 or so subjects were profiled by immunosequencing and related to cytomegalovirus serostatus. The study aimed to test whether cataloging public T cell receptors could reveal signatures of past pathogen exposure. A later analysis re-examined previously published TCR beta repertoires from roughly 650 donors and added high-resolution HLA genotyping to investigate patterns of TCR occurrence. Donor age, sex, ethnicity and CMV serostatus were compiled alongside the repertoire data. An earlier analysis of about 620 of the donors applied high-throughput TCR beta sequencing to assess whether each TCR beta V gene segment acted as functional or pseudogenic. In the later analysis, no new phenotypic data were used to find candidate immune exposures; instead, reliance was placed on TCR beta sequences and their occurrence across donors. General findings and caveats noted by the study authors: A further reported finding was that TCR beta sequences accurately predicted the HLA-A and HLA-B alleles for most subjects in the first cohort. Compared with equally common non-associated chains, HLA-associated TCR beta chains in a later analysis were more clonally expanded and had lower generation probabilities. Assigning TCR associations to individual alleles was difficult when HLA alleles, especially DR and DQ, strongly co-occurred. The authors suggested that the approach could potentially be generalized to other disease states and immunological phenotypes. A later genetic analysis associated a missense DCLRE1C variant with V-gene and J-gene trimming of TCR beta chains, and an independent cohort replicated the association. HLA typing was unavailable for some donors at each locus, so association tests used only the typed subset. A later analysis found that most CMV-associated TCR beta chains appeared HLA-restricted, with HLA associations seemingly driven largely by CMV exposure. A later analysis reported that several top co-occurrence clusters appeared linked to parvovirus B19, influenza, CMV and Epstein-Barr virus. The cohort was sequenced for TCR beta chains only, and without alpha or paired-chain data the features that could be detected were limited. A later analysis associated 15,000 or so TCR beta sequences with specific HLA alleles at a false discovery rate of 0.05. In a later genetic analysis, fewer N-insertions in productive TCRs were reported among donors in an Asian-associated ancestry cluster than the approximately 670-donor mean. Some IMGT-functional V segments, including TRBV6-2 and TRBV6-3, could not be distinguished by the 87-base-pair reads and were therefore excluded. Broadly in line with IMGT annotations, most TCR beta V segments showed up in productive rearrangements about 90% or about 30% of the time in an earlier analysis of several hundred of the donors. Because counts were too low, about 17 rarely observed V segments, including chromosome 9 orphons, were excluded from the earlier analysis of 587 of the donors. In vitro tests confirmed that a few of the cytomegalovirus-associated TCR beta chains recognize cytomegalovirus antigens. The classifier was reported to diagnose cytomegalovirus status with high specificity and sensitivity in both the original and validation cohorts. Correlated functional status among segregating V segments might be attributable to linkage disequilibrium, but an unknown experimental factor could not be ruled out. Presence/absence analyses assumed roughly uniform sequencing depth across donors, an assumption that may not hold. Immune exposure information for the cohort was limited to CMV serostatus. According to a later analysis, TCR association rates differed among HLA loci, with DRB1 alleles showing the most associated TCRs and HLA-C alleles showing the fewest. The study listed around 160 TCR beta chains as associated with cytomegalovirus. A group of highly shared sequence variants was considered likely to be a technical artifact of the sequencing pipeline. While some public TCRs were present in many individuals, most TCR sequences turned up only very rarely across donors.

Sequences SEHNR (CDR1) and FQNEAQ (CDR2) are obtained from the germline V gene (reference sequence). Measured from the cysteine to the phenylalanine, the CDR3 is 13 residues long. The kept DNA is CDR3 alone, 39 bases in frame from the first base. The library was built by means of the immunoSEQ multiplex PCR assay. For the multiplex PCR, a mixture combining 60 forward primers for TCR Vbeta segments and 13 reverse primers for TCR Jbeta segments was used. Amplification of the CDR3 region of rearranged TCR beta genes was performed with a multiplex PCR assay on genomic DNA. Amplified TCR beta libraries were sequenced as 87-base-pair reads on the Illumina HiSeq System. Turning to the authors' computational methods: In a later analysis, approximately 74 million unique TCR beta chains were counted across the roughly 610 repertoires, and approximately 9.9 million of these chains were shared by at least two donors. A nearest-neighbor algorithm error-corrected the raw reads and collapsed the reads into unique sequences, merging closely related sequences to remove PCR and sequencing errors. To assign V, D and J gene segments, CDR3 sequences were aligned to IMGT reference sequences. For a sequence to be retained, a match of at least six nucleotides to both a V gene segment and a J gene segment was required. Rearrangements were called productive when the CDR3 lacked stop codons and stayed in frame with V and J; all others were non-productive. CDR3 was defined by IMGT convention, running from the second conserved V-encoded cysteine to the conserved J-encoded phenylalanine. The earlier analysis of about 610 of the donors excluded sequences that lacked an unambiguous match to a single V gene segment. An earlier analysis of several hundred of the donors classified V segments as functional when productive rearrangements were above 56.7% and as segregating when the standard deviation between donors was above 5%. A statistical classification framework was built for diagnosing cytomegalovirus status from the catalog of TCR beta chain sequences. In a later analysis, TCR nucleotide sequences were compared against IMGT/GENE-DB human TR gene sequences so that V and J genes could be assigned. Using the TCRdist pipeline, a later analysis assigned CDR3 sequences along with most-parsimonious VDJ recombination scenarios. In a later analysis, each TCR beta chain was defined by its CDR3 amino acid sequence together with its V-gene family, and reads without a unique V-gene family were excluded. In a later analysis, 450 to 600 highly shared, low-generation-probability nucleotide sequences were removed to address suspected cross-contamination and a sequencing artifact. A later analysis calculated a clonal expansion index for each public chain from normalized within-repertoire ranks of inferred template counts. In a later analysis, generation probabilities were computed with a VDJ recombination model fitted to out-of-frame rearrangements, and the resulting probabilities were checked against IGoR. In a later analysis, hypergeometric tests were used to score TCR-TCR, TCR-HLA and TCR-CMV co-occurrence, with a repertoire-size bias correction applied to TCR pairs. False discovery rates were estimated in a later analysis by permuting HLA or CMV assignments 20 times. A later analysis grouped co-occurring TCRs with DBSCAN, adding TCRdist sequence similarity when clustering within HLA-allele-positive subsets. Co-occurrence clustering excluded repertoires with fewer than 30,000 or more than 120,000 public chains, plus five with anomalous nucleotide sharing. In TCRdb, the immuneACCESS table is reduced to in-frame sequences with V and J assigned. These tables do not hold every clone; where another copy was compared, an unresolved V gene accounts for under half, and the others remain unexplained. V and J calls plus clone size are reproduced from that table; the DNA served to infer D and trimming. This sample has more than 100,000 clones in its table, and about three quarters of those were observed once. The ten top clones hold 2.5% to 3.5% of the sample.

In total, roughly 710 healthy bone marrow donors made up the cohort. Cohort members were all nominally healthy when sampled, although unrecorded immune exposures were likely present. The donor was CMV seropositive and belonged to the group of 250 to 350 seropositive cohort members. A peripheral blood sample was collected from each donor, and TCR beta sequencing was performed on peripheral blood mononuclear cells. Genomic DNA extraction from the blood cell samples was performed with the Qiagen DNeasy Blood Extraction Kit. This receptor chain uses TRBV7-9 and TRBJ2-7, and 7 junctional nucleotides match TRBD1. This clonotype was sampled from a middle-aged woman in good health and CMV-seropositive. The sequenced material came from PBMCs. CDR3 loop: CASSLEWGQPINF. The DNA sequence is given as TGTGCCAGCAGCTTAGAGTGGGGACAGCCTATAAACTTC.